Presented here are 14 T cell receptor beta chains from one specimen sequenced in a study of shared clonotypes between healthy human individuals. The protocol was immunoSEQ multiplex PCR, while the TCRdb copy is restricted to in-frame clones and leaves out a portion. The sample has 2.3 million or so clones; 85% to 95% are singletons. Source material: naive CD4+ T cells from PBMCs. Described subset: CD45RA+ positively selected. These receptor sequences come from a man between 18 and 29 years old in good health. Some clones in this sample may be carry-over from other donors' samples.

This clone turned up a few times. This chain connects TRBV27 to TRBJ1-2, with D tentatively TRBD1 (6 bases). The CDR3 runs 13 residues. Germline loops: CDR1 MNHEY, CDR2 SMNVEV (reference sequence). Trimming removed 6 bases from V and 5 bases from J, with 13 bases in between. The CDR3 region is CASRARGPYGYTF. CDR3 bases: TGTGCCAGCAGGGCGCGGGGGCCGTATGGCTACACCTTC.

V is TRBV6-5 and J is TRBJ1-5; D unclear. The germline V and J ends were trimmed by 0 bases and 9 bases, with 15 bases remaining between them. CDR3 length: 15 amino acids. CDR1 and CDR2 (germline): MNHEY, SVGAGI. The CDR3 DNA follows: TGTGCCAGCAGTTACTCGATCCCCGTGACGGGGCCCCAGCATTTT. Its protein is CASSYSIPVTGPQHF.

This chain joins TRBV28 and TRBJ1-1; D uncertain. CDR1 and CDR2 (germline): MDHEN, SYDVKM. V was pared by 2 bases and J by 9 bases, with 13 bases between. The CDR3 spans 13 residues. CDR3 nucleotide sequence: TGTGCCAGCAGTTTACGGTCTCCCGGTAAAGCTTTCTTT. This gives the protein CASSLRSPGKAFF.

This sequence joins TRBV29-1 and TRBJ1-4; D is unresolved. The CDR3 covers 13 residues. Trimming cost V 3 bases and J 6 bases, with 11 bases left between them. The germline gives CDR1 SQVTM, CDR2 ANQGSEA. The CDR3 region has the DNA TGCAGCGTTGAGAAAGGTGGAGATGAAAAACTGTTTTTT. It translates to CSVEKGGDEKLFF.

This clone was observed once. This chain uses TRBV15 with TRBJ1-1; 7 bases are shared with TRBD1. Per the germline V gene, CDR1 is LNHNV and CDR2 is YYDKDF (reference sequence). V lost 0 bases, J lost 5 bases, and 6 bases stayed unmatched. The length of the CDR3 is 15 residues. CDR3 sequence reads: CATSRDKGAGTEAFF. In DNA, the CDR3 is TGTGCCACCAGCAGAGACAAGGGGGCAGGGACTGAAGCTTTCTTT.

This chain uses TRBV11-2 with TRBJ2-3, with TRBD2 matching 11 bases. The CDR3 has 15 residues. Germline loops: CDR1 SGHAT, CDR2 FQNNGV. V lost 3 bases to trimming and J lost 9 bases; unmatched junction nucleotides: 8. The CDR3 region has the DNA TGTGCCAGCAGCTTGCTGGGGACTAGCGGCGACACGCAGTATTTT. This codes for CASSLLGTSGDTQYF.

The V gene is TRBV7-3, the J gene TRBJ2-1; 13 bases are shared with TRBD2. CDR1 and CDR2 (germline): SGHTA, FQGTGA. V gave up 4 bases and J gave up 7 bases; unmatched junction bases: 13. The CDR3 runs 18 residues. The CDR3 is CASSSRGTSGTIGNEQFF. CDR3 bases: TGTGCCAGCAGCTCCCGGGGGACTAGCGGGACAATAGGGAATGAGCAGTTCTTC. Complete variable domain (other parts from reference TRBV7-3 and TRBJ2-1): GAGVSQTPSNKVTEKGKYVELRCDPISGHTALYWYRQSLGQGPEFLIYFQGTGAADDSGLPNDRFFAVRPEGSVSTLKIQRTERGDSAVYLCASSSRGTSGTIGNEQFFGPGTRLTVL.

This chain connects TRBV30 to TRBJ2-2, with 9 bases identical to TRBD2. The germline V gene has CDR1 GTSNPN and CDR2 SVGIG (reference sequence). The CDR3 spans 14 residues. The CDR3 protein is CGFAGGLGTGELFF. The CDR3 DNA is TGTGGATTCGCGGGAGGGCTGGGTACCGGGGAGCTGTTTTTT.

This chain joins TRBV29-1 and TRBJ1-1; D gene uncertain. Trimming cost V 0 bases and J 4 bases, with 6 bases left between them. This CDR3 is built from 12 residues. CDR1 is SQVTM, CDR2 ANQGSEA, per germline. CDR3 in DNA: TGCAGCGTTGAAGATCTTCGCACTGAAGCTTTCTTT. Translation: CSVEDLRTEAFF.

This chain links TRBV5-1 with TRBJ2-1; 14 bases line up with TRBD2. CDR1 and CDR2 (germline): SGHRS, YFSETQ. The junction had 7 bases not matched to a gene; V was cut back by 2 bases and J by 6 bases. This CDR3 is built from 17 residues. CDR3 residues: CASSFDFGLAGGNEQFF. The CDR3 region has the DNA TGCGCCAGCAGCTTCGACTTCGGACTAGCGGGAGGCAATGAGCAGTTCTTC. The full variable domain, with the rest looked up from reference TRBV5-1 and TRBJ2-1, is KAGVTQTPRYLIKTRGQQVTLSCSPISGHRSVSWYQQTPGQGLQFLFEYFSETQRNKGNFPGRFSGRQFSNSRSEMNVSTLELGDSALYLCASSFDFGLAGGNEQFFGPGTRLTVL.

The chain uses TRBV4-3 and TRBJ2-1; unclear D gene. Looked up from germline, CDR1 is LGHNA and CDR2 is YSLEER. This CDR3 is built from 16 residues. Trimming took off 0 bases at V and 7 bases at J, with 16 bases between the two ends. The CDR3 here is CASSQESRPTGNEQFF. Here the CDR3 DNA reads TGCGCCAGCAGCCAAGAATCTCGCCCTACCGGAAATGAGCAGTTCTTC.

This clone was seen once. V and J are TRBV19 and TRBJ2-1, with a possible D match to TRBD1 (6 bases). V was cut by 2 bases and J by 14 bases, with 19 bases left in between. Germline loops: CDR1 LNHDA, CDR2 SQIVND (reference sequence). The CDR3 length is 14 residues. This CDR3 is CASSIIGTPHEEFF. The CDR3 region has the DNA TGTGCCAGTAGTATAATCGGGACACCCCACGAGGAGTTCTTC.

To note about this clone: The same CDR3 can be traced to other DNA sequences in this sample. The genes are TRBV5-1 and TRBJ2-5; TRBD1 matches 7 bases. The germline CDR1 and CDR2 sequences are SGHRS and YFSETQ. The CDR3 sequence is 14 residues long. The junction had 2 bases not matched to a gene; V was cut back by 1 base and J by 2 bases. For the CDR3, the DNA is TGCGCCAGCAGCTTGTCGACAGGGCAAGAGACCCAGTACTTC. Its translation is CASSLSTGQETQYF. Complete variable domain (other parts from reference TRBV5-1 and TRBJ2-5): KAGVTQTPRYLIKTRGQQVTLSCSPISGHRSVSWYQQTPGQGLQFLFEYFSETQRNKGNFPGRFSGRQFSNSRSEMNVSTLELGDSALYLCASSLSTGQETQYFGPGTRLLVL.

This clone showed up just once. Distinct nucleotide sequences in the sample also encode this CDR3. V and J are TRBV28 and TRBJ2-7; TRBD2 matches 7 bases. V lost 1 base to trimming and J lost 1 base; unmatched junction nucleotides: 4. The CDR3 spans 15 residues. Germline CDR1 MDHEN, CDR2 SYDVKM. CDR3 in DNA: TGTGCCAGCAGTTTATTAGGCGGGAGTTCCTACGAGCAGTACTTC. This codes for CASSLLGGSSYEQYF.